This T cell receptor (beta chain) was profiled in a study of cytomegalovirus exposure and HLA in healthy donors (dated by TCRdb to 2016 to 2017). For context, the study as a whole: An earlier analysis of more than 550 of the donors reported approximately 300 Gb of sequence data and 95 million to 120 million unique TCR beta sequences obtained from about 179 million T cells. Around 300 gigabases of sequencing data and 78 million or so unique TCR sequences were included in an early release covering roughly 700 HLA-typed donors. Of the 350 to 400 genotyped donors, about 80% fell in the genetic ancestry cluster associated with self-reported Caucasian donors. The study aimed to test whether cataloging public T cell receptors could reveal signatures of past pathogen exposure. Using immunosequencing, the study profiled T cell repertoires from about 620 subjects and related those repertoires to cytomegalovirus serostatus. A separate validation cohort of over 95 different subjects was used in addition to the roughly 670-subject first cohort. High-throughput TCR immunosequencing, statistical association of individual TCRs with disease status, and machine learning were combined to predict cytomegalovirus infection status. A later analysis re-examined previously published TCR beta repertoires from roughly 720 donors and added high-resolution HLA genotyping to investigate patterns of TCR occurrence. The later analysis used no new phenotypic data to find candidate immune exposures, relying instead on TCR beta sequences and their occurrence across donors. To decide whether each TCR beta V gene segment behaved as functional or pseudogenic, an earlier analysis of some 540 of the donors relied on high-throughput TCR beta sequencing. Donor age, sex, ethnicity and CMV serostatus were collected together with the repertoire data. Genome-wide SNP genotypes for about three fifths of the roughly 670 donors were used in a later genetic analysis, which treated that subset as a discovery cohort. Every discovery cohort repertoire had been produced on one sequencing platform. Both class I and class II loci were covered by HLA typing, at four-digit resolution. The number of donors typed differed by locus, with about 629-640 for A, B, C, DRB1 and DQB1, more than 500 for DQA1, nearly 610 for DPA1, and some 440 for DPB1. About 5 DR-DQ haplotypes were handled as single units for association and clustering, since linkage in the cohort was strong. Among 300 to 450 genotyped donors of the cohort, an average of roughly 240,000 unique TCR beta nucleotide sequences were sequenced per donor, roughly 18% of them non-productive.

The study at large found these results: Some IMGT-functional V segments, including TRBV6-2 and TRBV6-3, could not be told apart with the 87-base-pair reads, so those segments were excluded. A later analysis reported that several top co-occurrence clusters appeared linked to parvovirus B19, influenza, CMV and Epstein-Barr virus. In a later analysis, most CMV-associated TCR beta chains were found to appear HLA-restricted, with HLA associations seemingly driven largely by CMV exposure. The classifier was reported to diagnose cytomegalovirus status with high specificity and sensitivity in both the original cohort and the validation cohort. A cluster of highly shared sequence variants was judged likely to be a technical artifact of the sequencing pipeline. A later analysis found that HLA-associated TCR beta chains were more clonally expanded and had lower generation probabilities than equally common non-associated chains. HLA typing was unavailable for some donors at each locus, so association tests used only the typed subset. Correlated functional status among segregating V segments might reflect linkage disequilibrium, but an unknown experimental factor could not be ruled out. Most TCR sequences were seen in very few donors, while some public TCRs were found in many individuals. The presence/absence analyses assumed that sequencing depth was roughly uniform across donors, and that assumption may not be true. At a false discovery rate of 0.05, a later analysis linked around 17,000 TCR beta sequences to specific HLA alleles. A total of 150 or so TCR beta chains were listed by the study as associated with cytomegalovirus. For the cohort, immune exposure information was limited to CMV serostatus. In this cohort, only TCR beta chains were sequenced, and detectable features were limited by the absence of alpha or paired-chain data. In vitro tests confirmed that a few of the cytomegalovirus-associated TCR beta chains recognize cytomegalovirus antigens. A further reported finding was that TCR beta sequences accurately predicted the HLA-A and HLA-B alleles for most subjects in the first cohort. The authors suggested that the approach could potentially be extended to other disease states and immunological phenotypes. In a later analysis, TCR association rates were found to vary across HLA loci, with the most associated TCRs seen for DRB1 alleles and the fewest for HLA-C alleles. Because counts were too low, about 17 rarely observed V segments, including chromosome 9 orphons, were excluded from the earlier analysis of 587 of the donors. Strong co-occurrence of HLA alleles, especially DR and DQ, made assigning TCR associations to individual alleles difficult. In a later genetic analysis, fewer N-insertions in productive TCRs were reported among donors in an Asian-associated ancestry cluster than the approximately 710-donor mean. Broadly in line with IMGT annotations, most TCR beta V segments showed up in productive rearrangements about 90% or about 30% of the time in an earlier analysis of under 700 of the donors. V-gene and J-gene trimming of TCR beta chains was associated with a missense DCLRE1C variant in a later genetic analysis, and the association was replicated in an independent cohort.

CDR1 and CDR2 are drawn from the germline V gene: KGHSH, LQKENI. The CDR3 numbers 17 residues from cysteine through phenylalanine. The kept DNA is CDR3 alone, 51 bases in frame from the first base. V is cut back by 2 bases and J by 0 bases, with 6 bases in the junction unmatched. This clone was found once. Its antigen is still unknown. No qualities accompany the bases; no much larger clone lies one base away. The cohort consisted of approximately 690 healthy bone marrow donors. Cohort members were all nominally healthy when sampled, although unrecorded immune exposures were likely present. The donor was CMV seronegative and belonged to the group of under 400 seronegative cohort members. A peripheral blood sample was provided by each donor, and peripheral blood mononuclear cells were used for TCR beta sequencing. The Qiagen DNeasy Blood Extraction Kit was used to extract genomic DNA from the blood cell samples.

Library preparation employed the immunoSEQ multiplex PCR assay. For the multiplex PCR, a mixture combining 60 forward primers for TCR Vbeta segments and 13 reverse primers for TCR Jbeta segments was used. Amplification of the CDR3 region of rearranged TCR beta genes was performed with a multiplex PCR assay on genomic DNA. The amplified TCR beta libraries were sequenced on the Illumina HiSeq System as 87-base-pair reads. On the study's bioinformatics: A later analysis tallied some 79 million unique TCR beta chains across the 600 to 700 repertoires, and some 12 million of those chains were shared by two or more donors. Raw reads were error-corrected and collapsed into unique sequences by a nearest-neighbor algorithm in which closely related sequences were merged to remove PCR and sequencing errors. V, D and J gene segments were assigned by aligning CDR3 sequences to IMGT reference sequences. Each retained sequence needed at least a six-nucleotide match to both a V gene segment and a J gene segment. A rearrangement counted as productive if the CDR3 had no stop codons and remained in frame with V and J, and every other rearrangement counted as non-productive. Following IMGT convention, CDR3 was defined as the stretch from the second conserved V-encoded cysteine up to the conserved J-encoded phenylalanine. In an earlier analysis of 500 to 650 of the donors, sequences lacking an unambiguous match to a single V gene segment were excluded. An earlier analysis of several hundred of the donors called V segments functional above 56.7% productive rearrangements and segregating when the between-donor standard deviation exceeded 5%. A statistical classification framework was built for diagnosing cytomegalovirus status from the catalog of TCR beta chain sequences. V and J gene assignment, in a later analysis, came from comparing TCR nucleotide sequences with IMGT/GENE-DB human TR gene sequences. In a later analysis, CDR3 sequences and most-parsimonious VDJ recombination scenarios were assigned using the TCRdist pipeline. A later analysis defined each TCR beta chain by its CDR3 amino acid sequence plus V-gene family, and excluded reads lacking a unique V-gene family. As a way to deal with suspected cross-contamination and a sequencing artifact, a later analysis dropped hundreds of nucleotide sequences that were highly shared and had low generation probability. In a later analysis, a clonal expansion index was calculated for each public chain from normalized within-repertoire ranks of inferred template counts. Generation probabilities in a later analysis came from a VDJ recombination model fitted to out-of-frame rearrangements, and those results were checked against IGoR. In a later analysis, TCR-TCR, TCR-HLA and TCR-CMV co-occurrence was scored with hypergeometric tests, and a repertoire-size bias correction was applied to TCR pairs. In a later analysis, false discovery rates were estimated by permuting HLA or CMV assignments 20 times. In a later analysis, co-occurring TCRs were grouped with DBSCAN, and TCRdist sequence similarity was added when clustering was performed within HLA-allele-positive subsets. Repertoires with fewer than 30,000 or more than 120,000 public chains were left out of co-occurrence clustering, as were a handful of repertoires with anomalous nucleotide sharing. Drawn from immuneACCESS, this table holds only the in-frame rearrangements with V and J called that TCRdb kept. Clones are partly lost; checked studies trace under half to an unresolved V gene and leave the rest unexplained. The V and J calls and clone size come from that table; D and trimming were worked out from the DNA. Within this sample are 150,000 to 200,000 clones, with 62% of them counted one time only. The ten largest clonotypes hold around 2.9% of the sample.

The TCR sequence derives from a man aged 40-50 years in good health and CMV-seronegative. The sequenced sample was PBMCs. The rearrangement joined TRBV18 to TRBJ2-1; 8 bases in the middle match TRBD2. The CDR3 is CASSPLTSGSSYNEQFF. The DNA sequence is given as TGTGCCAGCTCACCATTAACCAGCGGGAGCTCCTACAATGAGCAGTTCTTC.